A single sample gave rise to the 30 T cell receptor beta chains below, sequenced in a study of human CD8 memory T cell subsets. UMI-labeled 5' RACE yielded the TCR beta libraries. TCRdb reprocessed the 5' RACE reads and reports one entry per CDR3 protein, with no DNA. This repertoire comprises more than 8,000 distinct CDR3 sequences; its ten largest clones make up roughly 21%. The source material was CD8+ T cells from PBMCs. The receptors were gathered from a human donor in good health.

The chain carries TRBV28 and TRBJ1-5. CDR1 is MDHEN and CDR2 is SYDVKM in the germline V gene. The CDR3 consists of 11 residues. The CDR3 loop reads CASGVGQPQHF.

The rearrangement links TRBV9 to TRBJ2-1; the TCRdb call, TRBD1, lacks DNA for checking. Germline V lookup: CDR1 SGDLS, CDR2 YYNGEE. The CDR3 is made up of 13 amino acids. CDR3 in amino acids: CASSVPGGNEQFF.

The chain uses TRBV28 and TRBJ1-2. CDR1 and CDR2 from the germline V gene are MDHEN and SYDVKM. The CDR3 spans 15 residues. This chain's CDR3 is CASSPSGEGVYGYTF.

According to its frequency, this clonotype is medium-sized. The chain employs TRBV4-3 and TRBJ1-1. This CDR3 has 14 amino acids. Germline CDR1 and CDR2: LGHNA and YSLEER. The CDR3 is CASSLQGGRTEAFF.

V is TRBV4-1 and J is TRBJ2-1; TCRdb lists TRBD1, though no DNA is available to test this call. The CDR3 extends over 17 amino acids. The V gene's germline CDR1 is MGHRA and CDR2 YSYEKL. CDR3: CASSRGPNRDRSNEQFF.

V gene TRBV5-5 combines with J gene TRBJ2-2. Germline V gene sequence: CDR1 SGHKS, CDR2 YYEKEE (reference sequence). The CDR3 consists of 16 residues. The CDR3 sequence: CASRPGLAKVYGELFF.

V is TRBV9 and J is TRBJ2-5; TCRdb's D gene call, TRBD1, goes unchecked for lack of DNA. Germline CDR1 is SGDLS and CDR2 is YYNGEE. The length of the CDR3 is 14 residues. This chain's CDR3 is CASSTGDAEETQYF.

In terms of frequency, this clonotype is medium-sized. This chain joins TRBV25-1 and TRBJ1-5; TCRdb reports TRBD1, a call that lacks DNA to check it against. This CDR3 has 13 residues. Germline V gene data show CDR1 as MGHDK and CDR2 as SYGVNS. CDR3 protein: CASSQTGNQPQHF. Looking up the rest from reference TRBV25-1 and TRBJ1-5 gives the full variable domain: EADIYQTPRYLVIGTGKKITLECSQTMGHDKMYWYQQDPGMELHLIHYSYGVNSTEKGDLSSESTVSRIRTEHFPLTLESARPSHTSQYLCASSQTGNQPQHFGDGTRLSIL.

This clonotype ranks as medium-sized (0.01 to 0.1%) in terms of frequency. The chain is built from TRBV7-7 and TRBJ1-1. The CDR3 has 13 residues. Looked up from germline, CDR1 is SSHAT and CDR2 is FNYEAQ (reference sequence). Here the CDR3 reads CASSPLPDTEAFF.

The J gene is TRBJ2-7, the V gene TRBV28; TCRdb's assignment of TRBD1 cannot be checked, as there is no DNA. Looked up from germline, CDR1 is MDHEN and CDR2 is SYDVKM. This CDR3 contains 15 residues. CDR3 amino acids: CASRLTRDSIYEQYF.

The CDR3 loop is CASSLGTSGGENEQFF. V and J are TRBV7-8 and TRBJ2-1; TCRdb names TRBD2, which stays unverified in the absence of DNA. The CDR3 runs to 16 residues. Germline CDR1 SGHVS, CDR2 FQNEAQ.

The chain uses TRBV29-1 and TRBJ1-1; TCRdb's D gene call, TRBD1, goes unchecked for lack of DNA. Germline V gene data show CDR1 as SQVTM and CDR2 as ANQGSEA. CDR3 length: 15 amino acids. The CDR3 reads CSVWATSGVVAEAFF. Drawing the rest from reference TRBV29-1 and TRBJ1-1, the complete variable domain is SAVISQKPSRDICQRGTSLTIQCQVDSQVTMMFWYRQQPGQSLTLIATANQGSEATYESGFVIDKFPISRPNLTFSTLTVSNMSPEDSSIYLCSVWATSGVVAEAFFGQGTRLTVV.

V and J are TRBV30 and TRBJ1-1. Germline V gene sequence: CDR1 GTSNPN, CDR2 SVGIG (reference sequence). The CDR3 extends over 12 amino acids. The CDR3 spells CAWRFRKPEAFF.

This clonotype shows up as medium-sized by frequency. The chain combines TRBV7-8 with TRBJ1-5. Germline CDR1 reads SGHVS; CDR2 reads FQNEAQ. The CDR3 is made up of 15 amino acids. This CDR3 is CASSLAMGTNQPQHF.

The chain is built from TRBV6-2 or TRBV6-3 and TRBJ2-7. The CDR3 has 14 residues. Germline V gene data show CDR1 as MNHEY and CDR2 as SVGEGT. The CDR3 here is CASSYSSGLDEQYF.

The chain recombines TRBV28 with TRBJ1-1. The CDR3 spans 12 residues. The V gene's germline CDR1 is MDHEN and CDR2 SYDVKM. CDR3 residues: CASRIEEAEAFF.

The chain has TRBV6-2 or TRBV6-3 and TRBJ2-7. There are 16 residues in the CDR3. The germline gives CDR1 MNHEY, CDR2 SVGEGT. The CDR3 sequence is CASSYQQLGRSYEQYF.

Judged by frequency, this clonotype is medium-sized. The chain employs TRBV7-9 and TRBJ2-1; the D gene TCRdb calls, TRBD1, cannot be checked with no DNA. Germline CDR1 and CDR2: SEHNR and FQNEAQ (reference sequence). This CDR3 has 13 residues. The CDR3 reads CASIHRVGNEQFF.

The V and J genes are TRBV13 and TRBJ2-7. This CDR3 is built from 11 residues. Germline CDR1 and CDR2: PRHDT and FYEKMQ (reference sequence). The CDR3 loop is CASSPRYEQYF.

This rearrangement joins TRBV4-1 to TRBJ1-1. Germline-derived CDR1 and CDR2 are MGHRA and YSYEKL. This CDR3 comprises 14 residues. The CDR3 sequence is CASSQVGSRTEAFF.

Measured by frequency, this clonotype is medium-sized. V and J are TRBV28 and TRBJ1-1. CDR1 MDHEN and CDR2 SYDVKM come from the germline V gene. This CDR3 has 12 residues. CDR3 residues: CASRVEESEAFF. The full variable domain, its missing parts supplied by reference TRBV28 and TRBJ1-1, is DVKVTQSSRYLVKRTGEKVFLECVQDMDHENMFWYRQDPGLGLRLIYFSYDVKMKEKGDIPEGYSVSREKKERFSLILESASTNQTSMYLCASRVEESEAFFGQGTRLTVV.

The chain employs TRBV7-2 and TRBJ2-3; absent DNA, TCRdb's TRBD1 call cannot be checked. CDR1 SGHTA and CDR2 FQGNSA come from the germline V gene. This CDR3 has 17 residues. CDR3 region: CASSLTGVGALKDTQYF.

This chain joins TRBV18 and TRBJ2-3; TCRdb outputs TRBD1, but without DNA this stays unchecked. The CDR3 contains 17 residues. Germline CDR1 is KGHSH and CDR2 is LQKENI. This CDR3 is CASSPGRAGFHTDTQYF.

The genes are TRBV9 and TRBJ2-1; the D call from TCRdb, TRBD2, cannot be confirmed without DNA. This CDR3 region has 15 residues. CDR1 SGDLS and CDR2 YYNGEE come from the germline V gene. This CDR3 is CASSRERTSVLGQFF.

The chain employs TRBV20-1 and TRBJ2-1; TCRdb reports TRBD2, a call that lacks DNA to check it against. This CDR3 comprises 17 residues. CDR1 is DFQATT, CDR2 SNEGSKA, per germline (reference sequence). CDR3 loop: CSARDGTSGGSYNEQFF.

The chain employs TRBV3-1 and TRBJ1-1; the D gene TCRdb calls, TRBD1, cannot be checked with no DNA. The CDR3 consists of 13 residues. CDR1 is LGHDT, CDR2 YNNKEL, per germline (reference sequence). The CDR3 is CASSQGVGLEAFF.

CDR3 sequence: CASSTLPQGQQETQYF. V usage is TRBV12-3 or TRBV12-4 and J usage is TRBJ2-5; TCRdb's D gene call, TRBD1, goes unchecked for lack of DNA. The CDR3 totals 16 residues.

The chain carries TRBV29-1 and TRBJ2-7; checking the TCRdb D call of TRBD1 is not possible without DNA. The CDR3 contains 13 residues. Germline CDR1 SQVTM, CDR2 ANQGSEA. The chain's CDR3 is CSVEGGTAHEQYF.

This clonotype is classed as medium-sized (0.01 to 0.1%) by frequency. The chain employs TRBV14 and TRBJ2-1; TCRdb's D call of TRBD1 is untestable without DNA. The CDR3 loop spans 16 amino acids. Per germline, CDR1 SGHDN and CDR2 FVKESK. The CDR3 loop reads CASSQDDSGPYNEQFF.

This sequence joins TRBV28 and TRBJ1-1. The CDR3 runs to 13 residues. Germline CDR1 is MDHEN and CDR2 is SYDVKM. CDR3 sequence reads: CASSFRTNTEAFF. Filled out from reference TRBV28 and TRBJ1-1, the complete variable domain reads DVKVTQSSRYLVKRTGEKVFLECVQDMDHENMFWYRQDPGLGLRLIYFSYDVKMKEKGDIPEGYSVSREKKERFSLILESASTNQTSMYLCASSFRTNTEAFFGQGTRLTVV.